This T cell receptor (beta chain) was profiled in a study of cytomegalovirus exposure and HLA in healthy donors. Vbeta (60) and Jbeta (13) primers were used in the PCR. Here immunoSEQ multiplex PCR was the method, and the copy in TCRdb shows in-frame clones only, minus some. Seen in this sample are about 40,000 clones; the ten most common clones hold just under 4%. Input material: PBMCs. The source of this sequence is a male donor in good health and CMV-seronegative.

The DNA for the CDR3 is TGTGCCAGTAGTATGGCAGTGGAACAGACCGGGGAGCTGTTTTTT. Translating gives CASSMAVEQTGELFF. The chain carries TRBV19 and TRBJ2-2; D remains unclear. The CDR3 extends over 15 amino acids. CDR1 is LNHDA and CDR2 is SQIVND in the germline V gene (reference sequence). V lost 3 bases, J lost 5 bases, and 13 bases lay in between.